This T cell receptor beta chain is from a study of blood T cells in healthy people across ages. With regard to this clonotype: Its antigen is not known.

Alongside a J-beta primer mix, a sample-barcoded 5' primer served in a second PCR lasting 7 to 11 cycles. In TCRdb, the 5' RACE reads were re-called with MiXCR into one record per CDR3 protein. The sample consists of 1.5 million or so distinct CDR3 sequences, 42% of them appearing once. This CDR3 region has 15 residues. The V and J ends lost 7 bases and 4 bases respectively, with 18 bases between them. Study-wide findings and caveats: Observed TCR beta diversity showed a strong correlation with the percentage of naive T cells as measured by flow cytometry. Naive CD4+ cell counts and diversity both ran higher in long-lived than in aged donors.

The TCR originated in a woman aged 18-29 years in good health. The rearrangement uses TRBV12-3 or TRBV12-4 and TRBJ2-3; maybe TRBD2 (6 bases). Sequencing was carried out using blood. The CDR3 spells CASTPRENSPDTQYF. The CDR3 coding sequence is TGTGCCAGCACCCCTCGGGAGAATTCCCCAGATACGCAGTATTTT.